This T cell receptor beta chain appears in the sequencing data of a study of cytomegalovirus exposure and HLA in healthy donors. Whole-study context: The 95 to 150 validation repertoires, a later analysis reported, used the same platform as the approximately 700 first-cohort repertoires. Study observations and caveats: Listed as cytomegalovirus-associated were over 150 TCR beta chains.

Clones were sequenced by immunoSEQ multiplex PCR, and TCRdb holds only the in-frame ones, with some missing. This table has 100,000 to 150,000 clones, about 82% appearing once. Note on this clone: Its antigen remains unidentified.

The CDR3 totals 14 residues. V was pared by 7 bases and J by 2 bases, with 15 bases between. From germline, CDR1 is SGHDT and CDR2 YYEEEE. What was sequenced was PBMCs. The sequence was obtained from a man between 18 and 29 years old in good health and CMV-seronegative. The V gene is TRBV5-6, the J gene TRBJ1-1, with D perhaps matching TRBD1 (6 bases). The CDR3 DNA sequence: TGTGCCAGCTCAGGGGTTTCGATAAACACTGAAGCTTTCTTT. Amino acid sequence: CASSGVSINTEAFF.